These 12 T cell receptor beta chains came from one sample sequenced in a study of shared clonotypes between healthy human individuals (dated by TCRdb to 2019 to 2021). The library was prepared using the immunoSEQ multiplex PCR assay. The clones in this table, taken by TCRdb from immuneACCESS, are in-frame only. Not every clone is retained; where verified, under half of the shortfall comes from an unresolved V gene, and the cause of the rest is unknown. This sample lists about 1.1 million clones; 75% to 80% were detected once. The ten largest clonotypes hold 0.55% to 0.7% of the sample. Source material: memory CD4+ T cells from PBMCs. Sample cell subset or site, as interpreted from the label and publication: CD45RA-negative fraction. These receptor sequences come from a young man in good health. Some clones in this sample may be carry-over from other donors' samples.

CDR3 in DNA: TGTGCCATCAGTCCTGGACTGACAGGACTCACAGATACGCAGTATTTT. Its protein product is CAISPGLTGLTDTQYF. V is TRBV10-3 and J is TRBJ2-3; the D gene is possibly TRBD1 (6 bases). Per germline, CDR1 ENHRY and CDR2 SYGVKD. The CDR3 spans 16 residues. The V end lost 5 bases, the J end lost 2 bases, and 17 bases lay between the germline ends.

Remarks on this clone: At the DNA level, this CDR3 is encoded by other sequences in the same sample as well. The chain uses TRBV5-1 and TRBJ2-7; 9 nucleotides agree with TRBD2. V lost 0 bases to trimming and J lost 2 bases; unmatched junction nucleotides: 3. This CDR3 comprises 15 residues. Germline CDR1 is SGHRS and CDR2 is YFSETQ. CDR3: CASSLAAGGPYEQYF. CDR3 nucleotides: TGCGCCAGCAGCTTGGCCGCGGGAGGGCCCTACGAGCAGTACTTC.

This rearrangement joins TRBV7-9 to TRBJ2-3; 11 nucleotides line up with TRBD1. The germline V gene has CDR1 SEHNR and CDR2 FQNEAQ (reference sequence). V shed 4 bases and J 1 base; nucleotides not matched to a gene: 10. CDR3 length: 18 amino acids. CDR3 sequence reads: CASSSPRGTGGGTDTQYF. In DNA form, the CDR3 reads TGTGCCAGCAGCTCACCTAGAGGGACAGGGGGAGGCACAGATACGCAGTATTTT.

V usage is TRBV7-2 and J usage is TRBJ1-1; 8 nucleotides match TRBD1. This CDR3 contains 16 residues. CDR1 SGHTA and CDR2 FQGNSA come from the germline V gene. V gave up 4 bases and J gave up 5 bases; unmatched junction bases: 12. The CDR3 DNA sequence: TGTGCCAGCAGCTCGCGCGAAGACAGGGGATATACTGAAGCTTTCTTT. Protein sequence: CASSSREDRGYTEAFF.

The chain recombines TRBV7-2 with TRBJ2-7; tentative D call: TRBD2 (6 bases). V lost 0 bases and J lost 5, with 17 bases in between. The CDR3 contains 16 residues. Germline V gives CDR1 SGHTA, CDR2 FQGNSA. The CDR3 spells CASSLAGPGAGDEQYF. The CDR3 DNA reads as TGTGCCAGCAGCTTAGCAGGACCGGGAGCTGGCGACGAGCAGTACTTC.

For the CDR3, the DNA is TGCAGTGCATATAGTCGGCATGAGCAGTTCTTC. This translates into CSAYSRHEQFF. The rearrangement links TRBV20-1 to TRBJ2-1, with D unresolved. Germline V lookup: CDR1 DFQATT, CDR2 SNEGSKA (reference sequence). The CDR3 covers 11 residues. V shed 6 bases and J shed 8 bases, with 11 bases lying between them.

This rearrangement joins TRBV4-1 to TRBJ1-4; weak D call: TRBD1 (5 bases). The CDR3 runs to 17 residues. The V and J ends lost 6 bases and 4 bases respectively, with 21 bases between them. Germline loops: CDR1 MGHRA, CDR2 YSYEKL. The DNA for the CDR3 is TGCGCCAGCAGACCGGGACCCGCTTTTAATCTTAATGAAAAACTGTTTTTT. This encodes CASRPGPAFNLNEKLFF.

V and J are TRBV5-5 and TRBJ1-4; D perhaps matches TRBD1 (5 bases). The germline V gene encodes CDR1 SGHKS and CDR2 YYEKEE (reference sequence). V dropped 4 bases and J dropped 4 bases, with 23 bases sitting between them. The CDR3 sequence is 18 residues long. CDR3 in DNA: TGTGCCAGCAGCCAGCGTTTAATGGTGGGGGTAAATAATGAAAAACTGTTTTTT. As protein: CASSQRLMVGVNNEKLFF.

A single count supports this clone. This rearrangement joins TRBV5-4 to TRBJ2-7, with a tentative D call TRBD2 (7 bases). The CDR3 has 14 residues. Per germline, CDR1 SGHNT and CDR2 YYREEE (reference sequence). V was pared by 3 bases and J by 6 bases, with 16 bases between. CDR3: CASSYSGGLGEQYF. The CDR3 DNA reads TGTGCCAGCAGCTACTCCGGGGGGCTGGGCGAGCAGTACTTC.

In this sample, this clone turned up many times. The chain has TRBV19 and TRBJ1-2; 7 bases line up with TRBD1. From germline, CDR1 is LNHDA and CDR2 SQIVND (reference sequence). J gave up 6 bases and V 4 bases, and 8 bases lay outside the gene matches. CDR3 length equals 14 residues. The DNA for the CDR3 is TGTGCCAGTAGTACCCGACAGGGAAAAAATGGCTACACCTTC. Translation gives CASSTRQGKNGYTF. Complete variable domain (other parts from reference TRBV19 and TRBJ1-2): DGGITQSPKYLFRKEGQNVTLSCEQNLNHDAMYWYRQDPGQGLRLIYYSQIVNDFQKGDIAEGYSVSREKKESFPLTVTSAQKNPTAFYLCASSTRQGKNGYTFGSGTRLTVV.

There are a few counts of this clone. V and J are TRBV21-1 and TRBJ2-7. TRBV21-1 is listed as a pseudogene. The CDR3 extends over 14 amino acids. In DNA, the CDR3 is TGTGCCAGCAGCAAAAAAGGCACCCACTACGAGCAGTACTTC. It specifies CASSKKGTHYEQYF.

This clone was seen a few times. The DNA of the CDR3 is TGTGCCAGCAGTTTATCAGGGACAGGTGTCACAGATACGCAGTATTTT. It yields the protein CASSLSGTGVTDTQYF. The chain links TRBV28 to TRBJ2-3, with 8 bases matching TRBD1. Germline CDR1 reads MDHEN; CDR2 reads SYDVKM. J gave up 2 bases and V 1 base, and 5 bases lay outside the gene matches. The CDR3 contains 16 residues. Full variable domain (remainder filled in from reference TRBV28 and TRBJ2-3): DVKVTQSSRYLVKRTGEKVFLECVQDMDHENMFWYRQDPGLGLRLIYFSYDVKMKEKGDIPEGYSVSREKKERFSLILESASTNQTSMYLCASSLSGTGVTDTQYFGPGTRLTVL.